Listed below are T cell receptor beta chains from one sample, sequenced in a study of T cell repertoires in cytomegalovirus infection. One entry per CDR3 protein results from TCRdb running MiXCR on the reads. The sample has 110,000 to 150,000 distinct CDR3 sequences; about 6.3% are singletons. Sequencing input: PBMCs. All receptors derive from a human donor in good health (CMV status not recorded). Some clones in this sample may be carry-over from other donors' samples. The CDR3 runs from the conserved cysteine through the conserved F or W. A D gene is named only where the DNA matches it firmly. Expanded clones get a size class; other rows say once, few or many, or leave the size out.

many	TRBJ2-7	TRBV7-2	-	CASSLGRTEQYF	TGTGCCAGCAGCTTAGGCAGGACCGAGCAGTACTTC
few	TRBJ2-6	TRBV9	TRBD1	CASSEIGTGSSGANVLTF	TGTGCCAGCAGCGAAATCGGGACAGGCAGCTCTGGGGCCAACGTCCTGACTTTC
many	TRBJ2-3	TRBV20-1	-	CSARDQRQITDTQYF	TGCAGTGCTAGAGATCAACGGCAGATCACAGATACGCAGTATTTT
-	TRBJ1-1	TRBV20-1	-	CSARSGGGTEAFF	TGCAGTGCTAGGAGCGGCGGGGGTACTGAAGCTTTCTTT
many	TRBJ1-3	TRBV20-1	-	CSARGRASSGNTIYF	TGCAGTGCTAGAGGAAGGGCCAGCTCTGGAAACACCATATATTTT
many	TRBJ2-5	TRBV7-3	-	CASSREVQETQYF	TGTGCCAGCAGCCGCGAGGTACAAGAGACCCAGTACTTC
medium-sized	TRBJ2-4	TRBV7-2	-	CASRDTGYIQYF	TGTGCCAGCAGAGACACCGGGTACATTCAGTACTTC
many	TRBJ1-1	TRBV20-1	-	CSASTQDLAFF	TGCAGTGCTAGTACCCAGGATTTGGCTTTCTTT
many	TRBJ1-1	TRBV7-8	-	CASSLDRDLGAAFF	TGTGCCAGCAGCTTAGACAGGGACTTAGGGGCAGCTTTCTTT
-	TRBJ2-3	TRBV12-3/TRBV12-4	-	CASSSQWTADTQYF	TGTGCCAGCAGTTCGCAATGGACGGCAGATACGCAGTATTTT
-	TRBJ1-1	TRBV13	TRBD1	CASSDRVNTEAFF	TGTGCCAGCAGCGACAGGGTGAACACTGAAGCTTTCTTT
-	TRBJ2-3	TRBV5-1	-	CASSLEGTNQADTQYF	TGCGCCAGCAGCTTGGAAGGGACAAATCAAGCAGATACGCAGTATTTT
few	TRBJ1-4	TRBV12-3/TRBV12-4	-	CASSLSGGRDEKLFF	TGTGCCAGCAGTTTAAGTGGGGGCCGCGATGAAAAACTGTTTTTT
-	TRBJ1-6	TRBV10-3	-	CAIRDGQPNSPLHF	TGTGCCATCAGGGACGGACAGCCGAATTCACCCCTCCACTTT
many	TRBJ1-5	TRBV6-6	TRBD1	CASSYSGTGGDQPQHF	TGTGCCAGCAGTTACTCCGGGACAGGGGGGGACCAGCCCCAGCATTTT
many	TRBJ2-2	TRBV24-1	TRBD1	CATSTPGQQDTGELFF	TGTGCCACCAGTACTCCGGGACAGCAGGACACCGGGGAGCTGTTTTTT
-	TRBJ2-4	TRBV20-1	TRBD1	CSARGRGPLAKNIQYF	TGCAGTGCTAGAGGCAGGGGGCCTCTAGCCAAAAACATTCAGTACTTC
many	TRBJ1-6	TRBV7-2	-	CASSLQEQGLSPLHF	TGTGCCAGCAGCTTACAAGAACAGGGTTTGTCACCCCTCCACTTT
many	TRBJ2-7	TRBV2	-	CASGGTNSYEQYF	TGTGCCAGCGGGGGGACAAATTCCTACGAGCAGTACTTC
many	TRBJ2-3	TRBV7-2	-	CASSSSRNTQYF	TGTGCCAGCAGCTCGTCCAGGAATACGCAGTATTTT
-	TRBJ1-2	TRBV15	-	CATSRGGLGYTF	TGTGCCACCAGCAGAGGTGGACTTGGCTACACCTTC
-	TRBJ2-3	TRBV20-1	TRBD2	CSADSGGADTQYF	TGCAGTGCGGACAGCGGGGGAGCAGATACGCAGTATTTT
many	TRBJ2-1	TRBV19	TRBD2	CASSMPPGLGTKNEQFF	TGTGCCAGTAGTATGCCGCCGGGACTAGGGACTAAGAATGAGCAGTTCTTC
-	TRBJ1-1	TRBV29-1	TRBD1	CSVAGQTEMNTEAFF	TGCAGCGTCGCGGGACAGACGGAAATGAACACTGAAGCTTTCTTT